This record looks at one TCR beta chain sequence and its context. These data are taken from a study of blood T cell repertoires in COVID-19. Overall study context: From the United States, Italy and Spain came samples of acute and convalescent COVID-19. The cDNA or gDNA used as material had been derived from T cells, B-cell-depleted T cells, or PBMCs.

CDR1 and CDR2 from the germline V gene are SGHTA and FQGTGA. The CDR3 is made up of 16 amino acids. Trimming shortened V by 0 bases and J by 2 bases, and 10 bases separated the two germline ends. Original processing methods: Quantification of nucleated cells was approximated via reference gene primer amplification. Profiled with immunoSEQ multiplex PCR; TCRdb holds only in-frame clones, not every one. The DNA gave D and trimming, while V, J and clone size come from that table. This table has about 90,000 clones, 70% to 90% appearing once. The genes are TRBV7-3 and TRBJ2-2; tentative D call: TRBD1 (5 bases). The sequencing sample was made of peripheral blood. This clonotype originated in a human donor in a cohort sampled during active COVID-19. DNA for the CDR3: TGTGCCAGCAGCTTAACTTCAGGACACAACACCGGGGAGCTGTTTTTT. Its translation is CASSLTSGHNTGELFF.